This T cell receptor (beta chain) was documented in a study of blood T cell repertoires in COVID-19. Study-wide context: Collection of acute and convalescent COVID-19 samples took place in the United States, Italy and Spain. T cells, B-cell-depleted T cells, or PBMCs provided the cDNA or gDNA that served as material.

Under the authors' procedure: How many nucleated cells were present was estimated from reference gene primer amplification. Clones were sequenced by immunoSEQ multiplex PCR, and TCRdb holds only the in-frame ones, with some missing. Clonal size and the V and J genes are those of that table, whereas D and trimming came from the DNA. The sample carries around 300,000 clones, roughly 88% recorded once. CDR3 length: 16 amino acids. The V gene end was trimmed by 6 bases and the J gene end by 2 bases; junction bases not matched to a gene: 11. The germline gives CDR1 KGHSH, CDR2 LQKENI. The genes are TRBV18 and TRBJ1-1, with TRBD1 matching over 8 bases. This clonotype originated in a young woman with active or convalescent COVID-19. Sample: peripheral blood. Here the CDR3 DNA reads TGTGCCAGCTCGACCCAATTGACAGGGGTCAACACTGAAGCTTTCTTT. Its protein product is CASSTQLTGVNTEAFF.